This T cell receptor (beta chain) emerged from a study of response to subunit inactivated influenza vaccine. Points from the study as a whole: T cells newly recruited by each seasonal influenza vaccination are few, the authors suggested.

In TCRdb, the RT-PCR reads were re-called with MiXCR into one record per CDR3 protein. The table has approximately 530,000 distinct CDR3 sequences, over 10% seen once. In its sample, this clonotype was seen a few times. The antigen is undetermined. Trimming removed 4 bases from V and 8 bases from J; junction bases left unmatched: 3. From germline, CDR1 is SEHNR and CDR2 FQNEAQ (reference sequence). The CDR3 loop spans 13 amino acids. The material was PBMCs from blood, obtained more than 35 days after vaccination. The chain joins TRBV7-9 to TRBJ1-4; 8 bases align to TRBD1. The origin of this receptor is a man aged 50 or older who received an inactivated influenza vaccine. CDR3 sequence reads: CASSWTGMEKLFF. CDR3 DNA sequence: TGTGCCAGCAGCTGGACAGGGATGGAAAAACTGTTTTTT.